The TCR beta chain described here comes from a study of siplizumab effects on memory and regulatory T cells (dated by TCRdb to between 2017 and 2020). The study in broad terms: The study looked at the effect of siplizumab, an anti-CD2 antibody, on alloreactive T-cell subsets in allogeneic mixed lymphocyte reactions made from human PBMCs. Broader findings and caveats from the paper: Whether proliferating Tregs from siplizumab cultures actually had suppressive function was not functionally confirmed. Greater diversity appeared to be present in unstimulated naive T cells than in memory T cells, and a substantial contribution to the alloresponse seemed to be made by naive cells. The cumulative frequency of alloreactive sequences traceable to unstimulated CD4+ memory T cells was significantly reduced by siplizumab. Among mappable alloreactive CD4+ clones, the Treg-derived fraction averaged 68.8% with siplizumab versus 26.9% in control reactions. A naive or memory phenotype could not be assigned to roughly 80-96% of proliferating CD4+ or CD8+ clones. Because sequences below about 10^-5 frequency were poorly captured, only a minor fraction of alloreactive clones could be mapped to unstimulated subsets.

In addition, sequencing in three donor pairs included unstimulated CD8+ effector memory subsets alongside CD4+ naive, CD8+ naive, CD8+ TEMRA and CD4+ memory subsets. TCRbeta CDR3 sequencing was performed on sorted unstimulated T cells and on proliferating T cells recovered from mixed lymphocyte reactions. Fresh whole blood from around 11 HLA-typed healthy donors was used to isolate PBMCs. Receptors were amplified or captured by the immunoSEQ multiplex PCR assay. Each sample had 90,000 to 100,000 TCR templates assayed by the deep sequencing platform. Genomic DNA extracted from sorted T cells was used for TCRbeta CDR3 sequencing. The paper's data handling went like this. The R programming language was used for the clonal analysis of the TCRbeta CDR3 data. Alloreactive CD4+ and CD8+ clones were identified by comparing unstimulated samples to CFSE-low samples taken after the reaction. Alloreactive CD4+ clones were assigned to regulatory or non-regulatory origin by matching sequences to sorted unstimulated Treg and non-Treg repertoires. TCRdb obtained this table from immuneACCESS and retained in-frame rearrangements with V and J assigned. These tables miss some clones; where compared with another copy, unresolved V genes account for less than half of the shortfall, and the remainder is unexplained. Clone size and V and J calls were adopted from that table, with D and trimming inferred from the DNA. The sample profile shows tens of thousands of clones; about 96% of them were found once. The ten largest clonotypes hold around 0.086% of the sample.

Remarks on this clone: Its antigen target is currently unknown. One base away there is no much larger clone; base qualities are not given.

Including the terminal cysteine and phenylalanine, the CDR3 comprises 12 residues. The read is trimmed to its CDR3 DNA, 36 bases read in frame from base 1. The germline V gene sets CDR1 to KGHSY and CDR2 to FQNENV. V is reduced by 4 bases and J by 1 base, leaving a spacing of 3 bases between them. This sequence uses TRBV16 and TRBJ2-3; no D gene can be assigned with confidence. This TCR derives from a human donor in good health. The specimen was naive CD8+ T cells sorted from blood. The cell subset or site label on this specimen signifies: unstimulated naive T cells. The nucleotide sequence is TGTGCCAGCAGCCTGGGCACAGATACGCAGTATTTT. Translation gives CASSLGTDTQYF.